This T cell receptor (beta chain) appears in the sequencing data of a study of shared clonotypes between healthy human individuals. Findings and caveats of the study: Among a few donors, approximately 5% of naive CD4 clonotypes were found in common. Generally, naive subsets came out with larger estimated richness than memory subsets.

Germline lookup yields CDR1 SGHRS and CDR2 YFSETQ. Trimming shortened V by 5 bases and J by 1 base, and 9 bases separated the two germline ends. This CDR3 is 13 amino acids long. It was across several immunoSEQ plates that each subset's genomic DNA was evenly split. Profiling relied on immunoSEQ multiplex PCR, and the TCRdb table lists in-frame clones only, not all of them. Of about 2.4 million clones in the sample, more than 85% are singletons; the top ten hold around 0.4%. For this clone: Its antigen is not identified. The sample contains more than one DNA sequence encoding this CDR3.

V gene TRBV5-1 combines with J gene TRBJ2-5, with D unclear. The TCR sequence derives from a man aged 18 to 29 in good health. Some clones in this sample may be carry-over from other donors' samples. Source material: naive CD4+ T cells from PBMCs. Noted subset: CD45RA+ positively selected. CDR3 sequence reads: CASRPGSQETQYF. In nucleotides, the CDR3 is TGCGCCAGCAGGCCGGGTTCCCAAGAGACCCAGTACTTC.